The T cell receptor beta chain described here comes from a study of Ad26.COV2.S vaccination and SARS-CoV-2 variants. The method was immunoSEQ multiplex PCR; TCRdb's version includes in-frame clones alone and lacks a portion of them. The repertoire holds 300,000 to 350,000 clones, with 75% to 90% as singletons. Concerning this clone: No antigen is known for it.

Whole-study results and caveats: Analyses of TCR breadth and depth may have underestimated total T cell responses. Vaccinees showed greater spike-specific TCR breadth than placebo recipients. Vaccine and placebo groups showed comparable non-spike TCR breadth.

This CDR3 contains 15 residues. The ends lost 4 bases at V and 4 bases at J; junction bases unmatched: 1. Germline assignment: CDR1 SNHLY and CDR2 FYNNEI. Treatment indicated: some 20 received Ad26.COV2.S at low or high dose, single or two shots; about 5 received placebo; per-sample allocation not given. Samples came from day 63 after the first vaccine or placebo injection. This chain uses TRBV2 with TRBJ2-2, with 12 positions matching TRBD2. The origin of this receptor is a person between 18 and 65 years old who received the Ad26.COV2.S COVID-19 vaccine or a placebo. The material was peripheral blood, obtained in a trial of Ad26.COV2.S vaccine versus placebo. The CDR3 reads CASSGTSGTTGELFF. The CDR3 DNA reads TGTGCCAGCAGTGGGACTAGCGGGACCACCGGGGAGCTGTTTTTT.